This is a list of T cell receptor beta chains from one sample in a study of shared clonotypes between healthy human individuals. Produced via immunoSEQ multiplex PCR; TCRdb's table is partial and in-frame only. The sample lists some 2,100,000 clones, approximately 95% occurring once. Sequenced: naive CD4+ T cells sorted from blood. The receptors originated from a man younger than 35 in good health. Both conserved end residues are part of each CDR3. The order of the fields is V gene, J gene, D gene, CDR3 length, clone size, CDR3 DNA, CDR3 protein. A D gene is named only where the DNA matches it firmly. Clone size, where shown, is once, few, many, or a class for clones that have expanded.

>TRBV5-6|TRBJ2-4|.|15|.
TGTGCCAGCAGCTTGGGGCAGATAGCCAAAAACATTCAGTACTTC
CASSLGQIAKNIQYF
>TRBV6-5|TRBJ2-1|.|14|.
TGTGCCAGCAGTCCGACACAGCGCCGGGTCGAGCAGTTCTTC
CASSPTQRRVEQFF
>TRBV27|TRBJ1-5|.|17|.
TGTGCCAGCAGTTCCTACGGACAGACGCTTGGCAATCAGCCCCAGCATTTT
CASSSYGQTLGNQPQHF
>TRBV18|TRBJ2-3|TRBD2|14|.
TGTGCCAGCTCCGGCGGGGGGGACACAGATACGCAGTATTTT
CASSGGGDTDTQYF
>TRBV28|TRBJ2-7|.|15|.
TGTGCCAGCAGCGACCCAGGTCTTGGGGGGCACGAGCAGTACTTC
CASSDPGLGGHEQYF
>TRBV7-7|TRBJ1-4|.|15|.
TGTGCTAGCAGCAGCTTTAGGGAGAGAGGCGAAAAACTGTTTTTT
CASSSFRERGEKLFF
>TRBV27|TRBJ2-7|.|13|.
TGTGCCAGCAGTTTATTTGAAGGCTACGAGCAGTACTTC
CASSLFEGYEQYF
>TRBV14|TRBJ2-3|.|16|.
TGTGCCAGCAGCCAAGTGGGTACGGGTAACACAGATACGCAGTATTTT
CASSQVGTGNTDTQYF
>TRBV11-2|TRBJ1-3|.|17|.
TGTGCCAGCAGCCGCGACACAGCATTCATCTCTGGAAACACCATATATTTT
CASSRDTAFISGNTIYF
>TRBV27|TRBJ2-1|TRBD1|16|.
TGTGCCAGCAGTTTGGACAGGGTAGGCTCCTACAATGAGCAGTTCTTC
CASSLDRVGSYNEQFF
>TRBV7-2|TRBJ2-5|.|14|.
TGTGCCAGCAGCTCACGACGGTACCAAGAGACCCAGTACTTC
CASSSRRYQETQYF
>TRBV6-6|TRBJ2-1|TRBD1|15|.
TGTGCCAGCAGTTATTCGGACAGGGGAGGCAATGAGCAGTTCTTC
CASSYSDRGGNEQFF
>TRBV30|TRBJ2-6|.|18|.
TGTGCCTGGAGTGTACTGGTGGGGGGAGCTTCTGGGGCCAACGTCCTGACTTTC
CAWSVLVGGASGANVLTF
>TRBV7-2|TRBJ2-7|TRBD2|15|.
TGTGCCAGCAGCACACAGCGGGGGGAACACTACGAGCAGTACTTC
CASSTQRGEHYEQYF
>TRBV18|TRBJ1-1|.|13|.
TGTGCCAGCTCACCATTGAGTGCAGCTGAAGCTTTCTTT
CASSPLSAAEAFF
>TRBV29-1|TRBJ2-5|.|13|.
TGCAGCGTTGAACCAGGGATGCAAGAGACCCAGTACTTC
CSVEPGMQETQYF
>TRBV28|TRBJ2-3|TRBD2|15|.
TGTGCCAGCAGTACCCCCCTAGCGGGGGTTCAGACGCAGTATTTT
CASSTPLAGVQTQYF
>TRBV7-9|TRBJ2-1|.|14|.
TGTGCCAGCAGCTTTACCAGGGGGGACAATGAGCAGTTCTTC
CASSFTRGDNEQFF
>TRBV5-4|TRBJ2-2|TRBD2|17|.
TGTGCCAGCACCAAACTAGCGGGGGGCTCCAACACCGGGGAGCTGTTTTTT
CASTKLAGGSNTGELFF
>TRBV11-2|TRBJ2-7|TRBD1|15|.
TGTGCCAGCAGCCCCCTCGGACAGGGATACTACGAGCAGTACTTC
CASSPLGQGYYEQYF
>TRBV28|TRBJ1-5|TRBD1|15|.
TGTGCCAGCAGTCCGACGACAGGGACTCATCAGCCCCAGCATTTT
CASSPTTGTHQPQHF
>TRBV5-4|TRBJ2-7|TRBD1|15|.
TGTGCCAGCAGCTCAACGGGACAGGGGCTATACGAGCAGTACTTC
CASSSTGQGLYEQYF
>TRBV11-3|TRBJ2-3|.|16|.
TGTGCCAGCAGCTCGAGTACAGGGTTCCGCACAGATACGCAGTATTTT
CASSSSTGFRTDTQYF
>TRBV7-2|TRBJ1-5|.|12|.
TGTGCCAGCAGCGAGGGGGATCAGCCCCAGCATTTT
CASSEGDQPQHF
>TRBV5-1|TRBJ1-2|TRBD1|15|.
TGCGCCAGCAGCGGGCTGGGACAGGAGGGCTATGGCTACACCTTC
CASSGLGQEGYGYTF
>TRBV7-2|TRBJ2-1|TRBD2|17|.
TGTGCCAGCAGCTATGGGACTAGCGGGAGGGCTGGGAATGAGCAGTTCTTC
CASSYGTSGRAGNEQFF
>TRBV5-5|TRBJ2-5|TRBD1|15|.
TGTGCCAGCAGCTTGGGGACAGGACCACAAGAGACCCAGTACTTC
CASSLGTGPQETQYF
>TRBV2|TRBJ2-1|.|12|.
TGTGCCAGCAGCCTTGAATACAATGAGCAGTTCTTC
CASSLEYNEQFF
>TRBV5-5|TRBJ2-5|TRBD1|14|once
TGTGCCAGCAGGCTTTGGACAGGGACAGAGACCCAGTACTTC
CASRLWTGTETQYF
>TRBV28|TRBJ2-3|TRBD2|12|.
TGTGCTTCGCGGGAGTCCACAGATACGCAGTATTTT
CASRESTDTQYF
>TRBV9|TRBJ2-1|TRBD2|18|.
TGTGCCAGCAGCGTAGCTACTGGGACTAGCAATATCGACAATGAGCAGTTCTTC
CASSVATGTSNIDNEQFF
>TRBV28|TRBJ1-6|TRBD1|14|once
TGTGCCAGCAGTTCGACAGGGGAAGGGTCACCCCTCCACTTT
CASSSTGEGSPLHF
>TRBV18|TRBJ2-3|.|17|.
TGTGCCAGCTCACTTGGGACAGCCGGGACTTACACAGATACGCAGTATTTT
CASSLGTAGTYTDTQYF
>TRBV30|TRBJ2-3|.|11|.
TGTGCCTGGAGTATAGAGCGTACGCAGTATTTT
CAWSIERTQYF
>TRBV5-6|TRBJ1-3|.|14|.
TGTGCCAGCAGCTTGGGGTTCTCTGGAAACACCATATATTTT
CASSLGFSGNTIYF
>TRBV11-3|TRBJ2-1|.|14|once
TGTGCCAGCAGTAAAGGGGTCTTCCCCAATGAGCAGTTCTTC
CASSKGVFPNEQFF
>TRBV20-1|TRBJ2-5|.|9|.
TGCAGTCTCGGAGAGACCCAGTACTTC
CSLGETQYF
>TRBV9|TRBJ1-2|.|12|.
TGTGCCAGCAGCGTAGGGAGCTATGGCTACACCTTC
CASSVGSYGYTF
>TRBV7-2|TRBJ2-4|TRBD2|16|.
TGTGCCAGCAGCGCGGTGACTAGCCTAGCCAAAAACATTCAGTACTTC
CASSAVTSLAKNIQYF
>TRBV5-4|TRBJ1-2|.|15|.
TGTGCCAGCAGCTTCTTCTATCAGGGAGGTTATGGCTACACCTTC
CASSFFYQGGYGYTF
>TRBV7-9|TRBJ1-6|.|15|few
TGTGCCAGCAGCTTGGCCGAAAAAGTAAGGGCGAGCCTCCACTTT
CASSLAEKVRASLHF
>TRBV19|TRBJ1-5|.|13|.
TGTGCCGGGGGCCCAGATAGCAATCAGCCCCAGCATTTT
CAGGPDSNQPQHF
>TRBV7-2|TRBJ2-1|.|11|.
TGTGCCAGCAGCACTTACGGTGAGCAGTTCTTC
CASSTYGEQFF
>TRBV6-1|TRBJ2-1|.|12|.
TGTGCCAGCAGTGAAGGACTCTTTGAGCAGTTCTTC
CASSEGLFEQFF
>TRBV28|TRBJ1-2|.|12|few
TGTGCCAGCCGCGGACGGAACTATGGCTACACCTTC
CASRGRNYGYTF
>TRBV6-1|TRBJ2-7|.|14|.
TGTGCCAGCAGGGGCACAAAGAGCTCCTACGAGCAGTACTTC
CASRGTKSSYEQYF
>TRBV5-1|TRBJ2-2|.|16|.
TGCGCCAGCAGCGTCTTGCAGACAGGTGGCACCGGGGAGCTGTTTTTT
CASSVLQTGGTGELFF
>TRBV27|TRBJ2-7|.|14|once
TGTGCCAGCAGTTTTGCAGGGGATAACTACGAGCAGTACTTC
CASSFAGDNYEQYF
>TRBV18|TRBJ2-3|TRBD2|18|.
TGTGCCAGCTCCCCCGTAGCGGGGGCCCCGACCCCCCCAGATACGCAGTATTTT
CASSPVAGAPTPPDTQYF
>TRBV10-1|TRBJ2-5|TRBD1|14|.
TGCGCCAGCACCCAAAGGGGACAGTCCCCGACCCAGTACTTC
CASTQRGQSPTQYF
>TRBV7-9|TRBJ2-5|.|14|.
TGTGCCAGCAGCTTTTCGGGCACGAGGGAGACCCAGTACTTC
CASSFSGTRETQYF
>TRBV2|TRBJ1-1|.|15|.
TGTGCCAGCGCTGGGAGCGGGATAGGCTGGGGTGAAGCTTTCTTT
CASAGSGIGWGEAFF
>TRBV6-5|TRBJ1-1|TRBD1|13|.
TGTGCCAGCGGTGACAGGGTGAACACTGAAGCTTTCTTT
CASGDRVNTEAFF
>TRBV2|TRBJ2-5|.|12|.
TGTGCCAGCAGTGACCATCAAGAGACCCAGTACTTC
CASSDHQETQYF
>TRBV18|TRBJ2-3|.|16|.
TGTGCCAGCTCACCACCGGAACTAGTTCTCGCAGATACGCAGTATTTT
CASSPPELVLADTQYF